This is a list of T cell receptor beta chains from one sample in a study of blood T cell repertoires in COVID-19. TCRdb keeps only in-frame clones here, not all; method: immunoSEQ multiplex PCR. The table records approximately 250,000 clones, 70% to 85% of them present only once. The sequencing sample was made of peripheral blood. The receptors were gathered from a man aged 40-49 years who had recovered from COVID-19. CDR3s include the opening cysteine and the closing phenylalanine or tryptophan. The D gene is left open where the match is weak. Clone size is given for some rows only: seen once, a few or many times, or a class if the clone is expanded.

j_call,clone_size,d_call,v_call,cdr3_length,cdr3_nt,cdr3_aa
TRBJ1-1,.,TRBD1,TRBV4-3,18,TGCGCCAGCAGCCAAGAACTCCCAGGGGGCGCGAGGAACACTGAAGCTTTCTTT,CASSQELPGGARNTEAFF
TRBJ1-1,once,.,TRBV29-1,13,TGCAGCGCTAGTTCCGGGGGGGGCACTGAAGCTTTCTTT,CSASSGGGTEAFF
TRBJ2-3,.,.,TRBV7-2,16,TGTGCCAGCAGCTTGAATTCTGCAGGGCAGGCAGATACGCAGTATTTT,CASSLNSAGQADTQYF
TRBJ2-7,.,.,TRBV5-1,13,TGCGCCAGCAGCTTGAACTTCTTCTACGAGCAGTACTTC,CASSLNFFYEQYF
TRBJ1-1,.,.,TRBV5-4,14,TGTGCCAGCAGCCCCACCCGGGGTGGCACTGAAGCTTTCTTT,CASSPTRGGTEAFF
TRBJ1-5,.,.,TRBV19,18,TGTGCCAGAGCTTCGGCAGGGGCCATAGATTGGGGCAATCAGCCCCAGCATTTT,CARASAGAIDWGNQPQHF
TRBJ2-5,.,.,TRBV19,13,TGTGCCAGTAGTATACCTCGGGGAGAGACCCAGTACTTC,CASSIPRGETQYF
TRBJ2-2,.,TRBD2,TRBV7-2,16,TGTGCCAGCAGCTTATTAGCCGGGGGGGGCGCCGGGGAGCTGTTTTTT,CASSLLAGGGAGELFF
TRBJ2-3,.,TRBD2,TRBV5-6,17,TGTGCCAGCAGCTTCGCTAGCGGGGGACCCAGCACAGATACGCAGTATTTT,CASSFASGGPSTDTQYF
TRBJ1-4,.,TRBD1,TRBV15,16,TGTGCCACCAGCAGAGCCAGGGGGCGTATTGGTGAAAAACTGTTTTTT,CATSRARGRIGEKLFF
TRBJ2-3,once,.,TRBV14,14,TGTGCCAGCAGCCAAGAGCGTGTCACAGATACGCAGTATTTT,CASSQERVTDTQYF